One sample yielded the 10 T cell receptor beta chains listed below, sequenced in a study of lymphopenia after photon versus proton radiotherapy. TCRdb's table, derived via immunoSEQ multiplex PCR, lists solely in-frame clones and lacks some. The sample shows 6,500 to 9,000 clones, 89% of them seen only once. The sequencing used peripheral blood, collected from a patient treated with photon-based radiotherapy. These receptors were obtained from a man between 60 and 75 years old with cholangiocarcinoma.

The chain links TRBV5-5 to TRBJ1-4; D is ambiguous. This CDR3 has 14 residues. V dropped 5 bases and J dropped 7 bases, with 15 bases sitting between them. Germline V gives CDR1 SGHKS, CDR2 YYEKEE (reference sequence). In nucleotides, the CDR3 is TGTGCCAGCAGTCGGATAGGAACTGGTGAAAAACTGTTTTTT. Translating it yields CASSRIGTGEKLFF.

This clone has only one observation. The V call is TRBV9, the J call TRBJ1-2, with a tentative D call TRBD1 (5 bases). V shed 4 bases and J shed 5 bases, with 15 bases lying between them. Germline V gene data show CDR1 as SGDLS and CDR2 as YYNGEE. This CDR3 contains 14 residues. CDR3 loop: CASSPAGGDYGYTF. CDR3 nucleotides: TGTGCCAGCAGCCCCGCGGGGGGGGATTATGGCTACACCTTC.

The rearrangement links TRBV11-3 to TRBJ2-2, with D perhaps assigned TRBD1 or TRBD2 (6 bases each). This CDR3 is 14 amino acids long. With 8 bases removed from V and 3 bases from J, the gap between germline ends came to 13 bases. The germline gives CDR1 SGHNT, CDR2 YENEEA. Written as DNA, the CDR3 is TGTGCCAGCCGAGGGGGGTTGGACACCGGGGAGCTGTTTTTT. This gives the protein CASRGGLDTGELFF.

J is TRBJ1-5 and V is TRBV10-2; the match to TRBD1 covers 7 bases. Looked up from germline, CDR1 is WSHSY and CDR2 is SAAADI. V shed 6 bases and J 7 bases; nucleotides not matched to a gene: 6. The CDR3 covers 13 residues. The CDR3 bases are TGCGCCAGCAGACAGGGGAACGGGCAGCCCCAGCATTTT. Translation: CASRQGNGQPQHF.

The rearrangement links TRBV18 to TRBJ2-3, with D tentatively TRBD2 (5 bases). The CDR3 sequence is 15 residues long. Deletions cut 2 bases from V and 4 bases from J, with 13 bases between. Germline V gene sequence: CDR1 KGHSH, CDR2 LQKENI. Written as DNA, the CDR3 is TGTGCCAGCTCACCATCCTCCACCGGGGCAGATACGCAGTATTTT. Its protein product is CASSPSSTGADTQYF.

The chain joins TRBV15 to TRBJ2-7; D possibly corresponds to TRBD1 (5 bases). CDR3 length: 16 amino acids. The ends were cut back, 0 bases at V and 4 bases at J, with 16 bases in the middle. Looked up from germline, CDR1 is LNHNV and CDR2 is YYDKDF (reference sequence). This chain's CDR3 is CATSRDLGLLNYEQYF. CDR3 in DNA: TGTGCCACCAGCAGAGATTTGGGGCTTCTGAATTACGAGCAGTACTTC.

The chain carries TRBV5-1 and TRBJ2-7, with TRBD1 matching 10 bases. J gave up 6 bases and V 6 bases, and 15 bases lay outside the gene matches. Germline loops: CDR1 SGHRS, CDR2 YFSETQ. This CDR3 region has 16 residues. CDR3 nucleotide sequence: TGCGCCAGCACCTTAAGGACCGGGACAGGGGATGCCGAGCAGTACTTC. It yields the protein CASTLRTGTGDAEQYF.

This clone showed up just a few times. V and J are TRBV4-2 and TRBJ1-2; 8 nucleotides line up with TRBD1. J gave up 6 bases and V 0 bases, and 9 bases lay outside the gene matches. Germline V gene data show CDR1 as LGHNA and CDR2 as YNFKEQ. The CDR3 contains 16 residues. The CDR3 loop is CASSQDPGGAVDGYTF. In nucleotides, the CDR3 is TGTGCCAGCAGCCAAGACCCAGGGGGCGCGGTAGATGGCTACACCTTC.

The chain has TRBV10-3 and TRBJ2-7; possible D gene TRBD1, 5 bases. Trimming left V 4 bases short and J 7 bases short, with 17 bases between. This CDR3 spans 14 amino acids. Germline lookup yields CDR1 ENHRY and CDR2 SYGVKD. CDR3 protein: CAISGGRALFEQYF. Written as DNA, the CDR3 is TGTGCCATCAGTGGCGGCAGGGCCCTTTTTGAGCAGTACTTC.

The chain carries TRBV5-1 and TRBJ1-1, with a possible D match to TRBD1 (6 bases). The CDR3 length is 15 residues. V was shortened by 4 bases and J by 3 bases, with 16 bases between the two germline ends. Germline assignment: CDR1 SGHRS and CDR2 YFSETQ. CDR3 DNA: TGCGCCAGCAGCGACATGACAGGAACGGACACTGAAGCTTTCTTT. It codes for CASSDMTGTDTEAFF.